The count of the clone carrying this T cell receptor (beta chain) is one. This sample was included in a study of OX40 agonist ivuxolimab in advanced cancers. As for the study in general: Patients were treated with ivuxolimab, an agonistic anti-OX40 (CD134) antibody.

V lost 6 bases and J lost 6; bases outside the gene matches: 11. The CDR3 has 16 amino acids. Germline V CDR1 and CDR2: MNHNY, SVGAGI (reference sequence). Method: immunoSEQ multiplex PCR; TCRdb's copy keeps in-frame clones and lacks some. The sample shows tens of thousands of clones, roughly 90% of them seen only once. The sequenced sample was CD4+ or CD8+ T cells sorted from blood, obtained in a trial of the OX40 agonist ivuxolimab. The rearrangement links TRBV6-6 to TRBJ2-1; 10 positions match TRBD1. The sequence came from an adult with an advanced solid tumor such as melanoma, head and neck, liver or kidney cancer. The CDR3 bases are TGTGCCAGCAGCCGACAAGGGACAGGGGTGATCAATGAGCAGTTCTTC. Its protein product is CASSRQGTGVINEQFF.